This TCR beta chain was sequenced for a study of T cell responses to AZD1222 COVID-19 vaccine. Trimming shortened V by 3 bases and J by 9 bases, and 12 bases separated the two germline ends. Germline CDR1 is SGHTA and CDR2 is FQGTGA. This CDR3 comprises 13 residues. Repertoires were generated with immunoSEQ multiplex PCR, while TCRdb's copy carries only in-frame clones and drops some. The data show roughly 150,000 clones, more than 75% seen once. The sample here was peripheral blood, taken 28 days after the second AZD1222 dose. The TCR comes from an adult who received the AZD1222 COVID-19 vaccine. The chain links TRBV7-3 to TRBJ2-1; D is perhaps TRBD1 (5 bases). The CDR3 protein is CASSFMTAGEQFF. CDR3 nucleotides: TGTGCCAGCAGCTTTATGACAGCCGGTGAGCAGTTCTTC.